This TCR beta chain is drawn from a study of T cell responses to AZD1222 COVID-19 vaccine. The protocol was immunoSEQ multiplex PCR, while the TCRdb copy is restricted to in-frame clones and leaves out a portion. The table shows 170,000 or so clones, with 85% to 95% occurring only once. Germline assignment: CDR1 LNHDA and CDR2 SQIVND (reference sequence). This CDR3 comprises 14 residues. Trimming took 7 bases from V and 4 from J, leaving 16 bases between them. The material was peripheral blood, obtained 28 days after the second dose of the MenACWY control vaccine. The sequence was obtained from an adult who received the MenACWY meningococcal vaccine as a control. V gene TRBV19 combines with J gene TRBJ1-1; D ambiguous. The CDR3 coding sequence is TGTGCCAGTATAATGGACTGGACGAGCACTGAAGCTTTCTTT. This sequence encodes CASIMDWTSTEAFF.